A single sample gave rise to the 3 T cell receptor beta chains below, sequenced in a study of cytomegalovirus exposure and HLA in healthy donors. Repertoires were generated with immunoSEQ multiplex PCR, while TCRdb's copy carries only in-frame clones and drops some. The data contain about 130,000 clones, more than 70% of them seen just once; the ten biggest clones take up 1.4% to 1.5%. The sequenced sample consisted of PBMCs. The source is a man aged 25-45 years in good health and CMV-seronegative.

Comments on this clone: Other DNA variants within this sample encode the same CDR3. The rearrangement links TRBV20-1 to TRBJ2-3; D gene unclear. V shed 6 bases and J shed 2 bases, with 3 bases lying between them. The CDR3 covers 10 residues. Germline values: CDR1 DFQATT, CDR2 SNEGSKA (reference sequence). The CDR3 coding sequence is TGCAGTGCCTACACAGATACGCAGTATTTT. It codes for CSAYTDTQYF.

DNA for the CDR3: TGTGCCAGCAGCTGGTCAATGGGCGGGAGCGGGGAGCAGTACTTC. Protein product: CASSWSMGGSGEQYF. The chain recombines TRBV7-2 with TRBJ2-7; 7 bases match TRBD2. Trimming at V came to 4 bases and at J to 7 bases, leaving 13 bases not matched to a gene. Germline lookup yields CDR1 SGHTA and CDR2 FQGNSA. The CDR3 is made up of 15 amino acids.

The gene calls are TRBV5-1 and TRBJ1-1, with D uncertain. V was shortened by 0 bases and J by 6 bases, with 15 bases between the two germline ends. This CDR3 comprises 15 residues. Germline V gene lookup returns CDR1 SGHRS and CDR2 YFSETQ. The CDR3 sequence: CASSLVVGKSAEAFF. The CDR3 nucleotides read TGCGCCAGCAGCTTGGTTGTCGGGAAGTCAGCTGAAGCTTTCTTT.